A selection of T cell receptor beta chains follows, all from one sample in a study of cytotoxic CD8 clonotypes in ibrutinib-treated CLL. Repertoires were generated with immunoSEQ multiplex PCR, while TCRdb's copy carries only in-frame clones and drops some. The profile shows approximately 100,000 clones, roughly 57% of them singletons. Sequencing was performed on PBMCs, taken after 24 months of ibrutinib treatment. The receptors come from a human donor with chronic lymphocytic leukemia. Both conserved end residues are part of each CDR3. Fields, in order: V gene, clone size, D gene, J gene, CDR3 protein, CDR3 DNA. D genes are given only for firm matches. Expanded clones get a size class; other rows say once, few or many, or leave the size out.

>TRBV6-5|NA|NA|TRBJ2-5
CASSYDYAAETQYF
TGTGCCAGCAGTTATGACTACGCGGCAGAGACCCAGTACTTC
>TRBV4-3|NA|TRBD1|TRBJ1-2
CASSQLGTGGSYGYTF
TGCGCCAGCAGCCAACTAGGGACAGGGGGCAGTTATGGCTACACCTTC
>TRBV5-1|NA|TRBD1|TRBJ1-1
CASSEGQGETFF
TGCGCCAGCAGCGAGGGACAGGGTGAGACTTTCTTT
>TRBV5-4|NA|NA|TRBJ2-2
CASSPNGPGENTGELFF
TGTGCCAGCAGCCCAAATGGCCCAGGGGAAAACACCGGGGAGCTGTTTTTT
>TRBV29-1|NA|TRBD1|TRBJ1-5
CSVAGQGGEPQHF
TGCAGCGTTGCCGGGCAGGGGGGAGAGCCCCAGCATTTT
>TRBV7-9|NA|NA|TRBJ1-2
CASSLAGEVNYGYTF
TGTGCCAGCAGCTTAGCAGGGGAAGTCAACTATGGCTACACCTTC
>TRBV25-1|NA|NA|TRBJ2-5
CASSESHYGGETQYF
TGTGCCAGCAGTGAATCACACTACGGAGGGGAGACCCAGTACTTC
>TRBV5-6|NA|TRBD1|TRBJ2-3
CASRADRGRADTQYF
TGTGCCAGCAGGGCGGACAGGGGGCGAGCAGATACGCAGTATTTT
>TRBV9|NA|NA|TRBJ2-7
CASSQKGDTEQYF
TGTGCCAGCAGCCAAAAGGGGGACACCGAGCAGTACTTC
>TRBV2|few|NA|TRBJ2-7
CASRADSYEQYF
TGTGCCAGCAGAGCGGACAGTTACGAGCAGTACTTC
>TRBV6-1|NA|NA|TRBJ1-5
CASSAGLGNQPQHF
TGTGCCAGCAGCGCAGGGTTAGGGAATCAGCCCCAGCATTTT
>TRBV7-2|NA|TRBD1|TRBJ2-7
CASSLDRGPGEQYF
TGTGCCAGCAGCTTAGACAGGGGGCCCGGCGAGCAGTACTTC
>TRBV7-2|NA|NA|TRBJ2-7
CASSLRSGLPTSSYEQYF
TGTGCCAGCAGCTTAAGATCTGGGCTTCCCACTAGCTCCTACGAGCAGTACTTC
>TRBV7-2|NA|NA|TRBJ2-3
CASSLGGMADTQYF
TGTGCCAGCAGCTTAGGTGGCATGGCAGATACGCAGTATTTT
>TRBV27|few|TRBD1|TRBJ2-2
CASSRDRANTGELFF
TGTGCCAGCAGTCGGGACAGGGCGAACACCGGGGAGCTGTTTTTT
>TRBV4-1|NA|NA|TRBJ1-3
CASSLLQGAQEKDGNTIYF
TGCGCCAGCAGCCTACTGCAAGGGGCGCAGGAAAAGGATGGAAACACCATATATTTT
>TRBV19|NA|NA|TRBJ2-6
CASSNRANVLTF
TGTGCCAGTAGTAATAGGGCCAACGTCCTGACTTTC
>TRBV9|few|TRBD1|TRBJ2-5
CASSARDSSFKETQYF
TGTGCCAGCAGCGCGAGGGACAGTAGCTTTAAAGAGACCCAGTACTTC
>TRBV28|few|NA|TRBJ1-2
CASGRGTAGYTF
TGTGCCAGCGGGCGGGGGACGGCGGGCTACACCTTC
>TRBV6-6|few|NA|TRBJ1-3
CASSQLRGNTIYF
TGTGCCAGCAGCCAACTGAGGGGAAACACCATATATTTT
>TRBV30|NA|NA|TRBJ1-5
CAWKGGGNQPQHF
TGTGCCTGGAAAGGAGGAGGCAATCAGCCCCAGCATTTT
>TRBV7-2|NA|TRBD2|TRBJ2-7
CASSPDSGGNYEQYF
TGTGCCAGCAGCCCAGATAGCGGGGGAAACTACGAGCAGTACTTC
>TRBV19|NA|NA|TRBJ1-5
CASSIGAGDQPQHF
TGTGCCAGTAGTATTGGGGCAGGGGATCAGCCCCAGCATTTT
>TRBV7-3|NA|NA|TRBJ2-5
CASSSNPSSVETQYF
TGTGCCAGCAGCTCAAACCCCTCTAGCGTGGAGACCCAGTACTTC
>TRBV25-1|NA|NA|TRBJ2-7
CASSEGGRGEQYF
TGTGCCAGCAGTGAGGGGGGACGTGGCGAGCAGTACTTC
>TRBV9|NA|NA|TRBJ2-1
CASTPVRGTEVFF
TGTGCCAGCACCCCTGTCCGGGGGACAGAGGTGTTCTTC
>TRBV2|NA|NA|TRBJ2-7
CASSVGQSYEQYF
TGTGCCAGCAGTGTAGGACAGTCCTACGAGCAGTACTTC
>TRBV9|few|TRBD1|TRBJ2-1
CASGQGGNEQFF
TGTGCCAGCGGACAGGGCGGCAATGAGCAGTTCTTC
>TRBV6-4|once|NA|TRBJ2-1
CASSGWGATYNEQFF
TGTGCCAGCTCTGGATGGGGGGCCACCTACAATGAGCAGTTCTTC
>TRBV29-1|NA|NA|TRBJ1-2
CSVGEGRGANYGYTF
TGCAGCGTCGGGGAGGGTAGGGGAGCTAACTATGGCTACACCTTC
>TRBV23-1|NA|NA|TRBJ2-1
CASTRVRNNEQFF
TGCGCCAGCACCAGGGTTCGTAACAATGAGCAGTTCTTC
>TRBV5-6|NA|NA|TRBJ2-7
CASSSAAGSYEQYF
TGTGCCAGCAGCTCGGCAGCTGGGTCCTACGAGCAGTACTTC
>TRBV29-1|NA|NA|TRBJ2-7
CSVEDSGLLDEQYF
TGCAGCGTTGAAGATTCAGGGCTCCTGGACGAGCAGTACTTC
>TRBV27|NA|NA|TRBJ2-7
CASSWEGTTYEQYF
TGTGCCAGCAGTTGGGAAGGGACGACCTACGAGCAGTACTTC
>TRBV7-2|NA|TRBD2|TRBJ2-1
CASSSLAGGSEGFF
TGTGCCAGCAGCTCCCTAGCGGGGGGGTCAGAGGGGTTCTTC
>TRBV7-8|few|NA|TRBJ2-7
CASSGGWYEQYF
TGTGCCAGCAGCGGCGGGTGGTACGAGCAGTACTTC
>TRBV7-8|NA|TRBD2|TRBJ2-7
CASSLGLAEQYF
TGTGCCAGCAGCTTGGGACTAGCGGAGCAGTACTTC
>TRBV6-6|NA|NA|TRBJ1-2
CASTLLGDYGYTF
TGTGCCAGCACCCTCCTAGGGGACTATGGCTACACCTTC
>TRBV6-6|few|NA|TRBJ1-2
CASNTGNYGYTF
TGTGCCAGCAATACAGGGAACTATGGCTACACCTTC
>TRBV28|NA|TRBD1|TRBJ2-7
CASSAIGTGTGYHEQYF
TGTGCCAGCAGTGCTATTGGGACCGGGACAGGGTACCACGAGCAGTACTTC
>TRBV7-2|many|TRBD2|TRBJ2-2
CASSQGGQGELFF
TGTGCCAGCAGCCAGGGAGGGCAGGGGGAGCTGTTTTTT
>TRBV7-9|NA|NA|TRBJ2-7
CASSPRSRARGEGYEQYF
TGTGCCAGCAGCCCCCGAAGTCGGGCTCGCGGGGAAGGGTACGAGCAGTACTTC
>TRBV5-1|NA|NA|TRBJ2-3
CASSLDQTTDTQYF
TGCGCCAGCAGCTTGGATCAGACCACAGATACGCAGTATTTT
>TRBV25-1|NA|NA|TRBJ1-2
CASSEGHYGYTF
TGTGCCAGCAGTGAGGGACACTATGGCTACACCTTC
>TRBV28|NA|TRBD1|TRBJ2-2
CASSFGYQGVNTGELFF
TGTGCCAGCAGTTTCGGGTACCAGGGGGTTAACACCGGGGAGCTGTTTTTT
>TRBV7-2|NA|NA|TRBJ1-5
CASSLELSGNQPQHF
TGTGCCAGCAGCTTAGAACTTTCGGGCAATCAGCCCCAGCATTTT